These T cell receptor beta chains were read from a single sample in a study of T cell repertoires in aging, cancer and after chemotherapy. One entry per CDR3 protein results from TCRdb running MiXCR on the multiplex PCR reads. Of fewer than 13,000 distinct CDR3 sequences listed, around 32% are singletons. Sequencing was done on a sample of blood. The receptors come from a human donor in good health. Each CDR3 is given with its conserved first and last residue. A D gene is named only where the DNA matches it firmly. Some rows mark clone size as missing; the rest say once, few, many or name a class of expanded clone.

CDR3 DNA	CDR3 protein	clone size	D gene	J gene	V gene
TGTGCCAGCATGGACAGGGAGGGCACCGGGGAGCTGTTTTTT	CASMDREGTGELFF	few	NA	TRBJ2-2	TRBV6-5
TGTGCCAGCAGTTTTCTTGACAGGGCCTACGAGCAGTACTTC	CASSFLDRAYEQYF	few	TRBD1	TRBJ2-7	TRBV27
TGTGCCAGCAGCCTCGCCCCCCCGAACACTGAAGCTTTCTTT	CASSLAPPNTEAFF	once	NA	TRBJ1-1	TRBV11-3
TGCAGTGCTAGTTCGGGGAGAGGCAAAAACATTCAGTACTTC	CSASSGRGKNIQYF	NA	NA	TRBJ2-4	TRBV29-1
TGTGCCAGCAGCTTAGGTTCAGGGAATACGGCAGATACGCAGTATTTT	CASSLGSGNTADTQYF	NA	NA	TRBJ2-3	TRBV7-2
TGTGCCAGTAGTATAGGGGCTAGCGGGAGTGGCGGCGACATTCAGTACTTC	CASSIGASGSGGDIQYF	medium-sized	TRBD2	TRBJ2-4	TRBV19
TGTGCCACCAGCAGAGTCCTCGGGACAGGGTCCTACAATGAGCAGTTCTTC	CATSRVLGTGSYNEQFF	NA	TRBD1	TRBJ2-1	TRBV15
TGTGCCAGTATTGGAAGGGGGCGGGCGACAGATACGCAGTATTTT	CASIGRGRATDTQYF	medium-sized	TRBD1	TRBJ2-3	TRBV19
TGTGTCAGCACCACCTCCCTAAGAAGAATTACAGATACGCAGTATTTT	CVSTTSLRRITDTQYF	NA	NA	TRBJ2-3	TRBV12-3/TRBV12-4
TGTGCCTGGAGTGCGACTCGAGCGTACCAAGAGACCCAGTACTTC	CAWSATRAYQETQYF	few	NA	TRBJ2-5	TRBV30
TGTGCCAGCAGCTTTAGCGGGGGCTCCTACAATGAGCAGTTCTTC	CASSFSGGSYNEQFF	NA	TRBD2	TRBJ2-1	TRBV11-2
TGCAGCGCTGGGACAGGCGGTCAGCCCCAGCATTTT	CSAGTGGQPQHF	medium-sized	TRBD1	TRBJ1-5	TRBV29-1
TGTGCCAGCTCACCACCGTTCAGGGCAGGCCAGCCCCAGCATTTT	CASSPPFRAGQPQHF	NA	NA	TRBJ1-5	TRBV18
TGTGCCAGCAGTTACTCTTACAGGAGCACAGATACGCAGTATTTT	CASSYSYRSTDTQYF	medium-sized	NA	TRBJ2-3	TRBV6-5
TGCGCCAGCAGCTTGGGGGTTGAGGCCGTGTACGAGCAGTACTTC	CASSLGVEAVYEQYF	NA	NA	TRBJ2-7	TRBV5-1
TGTGCCAGCAGCCGACGAGGGGTCAATGAGCAGTTCTTC	CASSRRGVNEQFF	NA	NA	TRBJ2-1	TRBV7-2
TGTGCCAGCAGACTACCTCCGGGACAGGGCCCCCGGGGCACTGAAGCTTTCTTT	CASRLPPGQGPRGTEAFF	few	TRBD1	TRBJ1-1	TRBV6-6
TGTGCCAGCAGGGAGAGACGGACTAACTATGGCTACACCTTC	CASRERRTNYGYTF	NA	NA	TRBJ1-2	TRBV6-1
TGTGCCAGCAGTTTCCAGCGGGGCCCTAGCTCCTACGAGCAGTACTTC	CASSFQRGPSSYEQYF	NA	TRBD2	TRBJ2-7	TRBV12-3/TRBV12-4
TGCAGCGTATCGACTAGCGGGGGCACAGATACGCAGTATTTT	CSVSTSGGTDTQYF	medium-sized	TRBD2	TRBJ2-3	TRBV29-1
TGCAGCGTTCGGGGCACCGGCTCTGGGGCCAACGTCCTGACTTTC	CSVRGTGSGANVLTF	medium-sized	NA	TRBJ2-6	TRBV29-1
TGTGCCAGCAGCTCCCGGGGGGGTAGGGGTCAGCCCCAGCATTTT	CASSSRGGRGQPQHF	few	NA	TRBJ1-5	TRBV5-6
TGTGCCAGCTCACAGTCCCGGAATGAGCAGTTCTTC	CASSQSRNEQFF	few	NA	TRBJ2-1	TRBV18
TGTGCCAGCTCACGTGATTGGAACACTGAAGCTTTCTTT	CASSRDWNTEAFF	NA	NA	TRBJ1-1	TRBV18
TGTGCCAGCAGTGAAGGAATCCTCTGGGCCAACGTCCTGACTTTC	CASSEGILWANVLTF	medium-sized	NA	TRBJ2-6	TRBV6-1
TGTGCCAGCTCCGCCGCCTTAGCGGGAGATTTAGAGCAGTTCTTC	CASSAALAGDLEQFF	NA	TRBD2	TRBJ2-1	TRBV18
TGCGCCAGCAGCCCGGGGCGCCCCGGGGCGGGAGATACGCAGTATTTT	CASSPGRPGAGDTQYF	NA	NA	TRBJ2-3	TRBV5-1
TGTGCCAGCAGTGCGGACACCTCTTCACCCCTCCACTTT	CASSADTSSPLHF	medium-sized	NA	TRBJ1-6	TRBV6-5
TGTGCCAGCAGTTTATCGATAACCAGGGATGGCAATCAGCCCCAGCATTTT	CASSLSITRDGNQPQHF	NA	NA	TRBJ1-5	TRBV12-3/TRBV12-4
TGTGCCAGCAGCCCAACCTTCTCTGGAAACACCATATATTTT	CASSPTFSGNTIYF	NA	NA	TRBJ1-3	TRBV14
TGTGCCAGCAGCCCAGGATTAGCGGGGCAAGAGAGTGAGGAGACCCAGTACTTC	CASSPGLAGQESEETQYF	few	TRBD2	TRBJ2-5	TRBV7-6
TGTGCCAGCAGCTTAGTTCAATCCGCCGCCTACGAGCAGTACTTC	CASSLVQSAAYEQYF	medium-sized	NA	TRBJ2-7	TRBV11-3
TGTGCCAGCAGTTACGAGGGGAGGCGGGGAGATACGCAGTATTTT	CASSYEGRRGDTQYF	NA	NA	TRBJ2-3	TRBV6-5
TGTGCCAGCTCACCTGTCGGGGGTAGCACAGATACGCAGTATTTT	CASSPVGGSTDTQYF	NA	NA	TRBJ2-3	TRBV18
TGTGCCAGCAGTTTCGCGACACGACAGGGCGATTCACCCCTCCACTTT	CASSFATRQGDSPLHF	few	TRBD1	TRBJ1-6	TRBV19
TGCAGTGCTAGTGATGACCCGTACATTCAGTACTTC	CSASDDPYIQYF	NA	NA	TRBJ2-4	TRBV20-1
TGTGCCACCAGCAGAGATGGGGGGAAGGGGGGCAATCAGCCCCAGCATTTT	CATSRDGGKGGNQPQHF	few	NA	TRBJ1-5	TRBV15
TGTGCCAGCAGCCCGCGACTAGCGGGAGAGACGAGCTCCTACAATGAGCAGTTCTTC	CASSPRLAGETSSYNEQFF	NA	TRBD2	TRBJ2-1	TRBV11-3
TGTGCCAGCAGTTTAAGGCGGGGGGACTACGAGCAGTACTTC	CASSLRRGDYEQYF	NA	TRBD2	TRBJ2-7	TRBV27
TGTGCCAGCAGCTTCAGCGGTGACAGAAGTTTTTCCTACGAGCAGTACTTC	CASSFSGDRSFSYEQYF	NA	NA	TRBJ2-7	TRBV7-4
TGTGCCTGGATTGGGAGAGGGGGCTCCACTGAAGCTTTCTTT	CAWIGRGGSTEAFF	few	TRBD1	TRBJ1-1	TRBV30
TGTGCCAGTAACCTGGACAGATCCTATGGCTACACCTTC	CASNLDRSYGYTF	NA	NA	TRBJ1-2	TRBV19
TGTGCCAGTAGTCCCGGCCAGGGGAATCAGCCCCAGCATTTT	CASSPGQGNQPQHF	few	NA	TRBJ1-5	TRBV19
TGTGCCAGCAGCTTAGCGGGGACAGGAGAAAAACTGTTTTTT	CASSLAGTGEKLFF	few	TRBD1	TRBJ1-4	TRBV7-6
TGTGCCAGCAGCCCCAGGAGCGGGAGACTTTACAATGAGCAGTTCTTC	CASSPRSGRLYNEQFF	NA	TRBD2	TRBJ2-1	TRBV11-3